These T cell receptor beta chains were read from a single sample in a study of shared clonotypes between healthy human individuals. The assay was immunoSEQ multiplex PCR, and TCRdb's table has in-frame clones only and misses some. This sample has under 1 million clones, with 80% to 95% found just once. Material: naive CD8+ T cells sorted from blood. All receptors derive from a man aged 30 to 45 in good health. Each CDR3 is given with its conserved first and last residue. A D gene is named only where the DNA matches it firmly. Size is omitted from some rows. Given values are once, few, many or a class for expanded clones.

abundance,j_gene,v_gene,d_gene,len,CDR3aa,CDR3nt
-,TRBJ2-3,TRBV7-6,TRBD2,14,CASSLAGGQDTQYF,TGTGCCAGCAGCTTAGCGGGAGGGCAAGATACGCAGTATTTT
-,TRBJ2-5,TRBV7-8,-,16,CASSLGRGPDQETQYF,TGTGCCAGCAGCTTAGGACGCGGGCCCGACCAAGAGACCCAGTACTTC
-,TRBJ2-7,TRBV28,-,15,CASSLLSAGSYEQYF,TGTGCCAGCAGTTTGCTTTCCGCAGGCTCCTACGAGCAGTACTTC
-,TRBJ2-2,TRBV2,TRBD2,15,CASSEAGLDTGELFF,TGTGCCAGCAGTGAAGCGGGACTAGATACCGGGGAGCTGTTTTTT
-,TRBJ2-1,TRBV7-7,TRBD2,19,CASSLGGSRTSSSYNEQFF,TGTGCCAGCAGCTTAGGGGGCTCCCGGACTAGCAGCTCCTACAATGAGCAGTTCTTC
-,TRBJ2-1,TRBV7-6,TRBD2,15,CASSFTLAGGNEQFF,TGTGCCAGCAGCTTTACGCTAGCGGGAGGAAACGAGCAGTTCTTC
-,TRBJ2-7,TRBV11-2,TRBD1,14,CASSLAGQTYEQYF,TGTGCCAGCAGCTTAGCGGGACAGACCTACGAGCAGTACTTC
-,TRBJ2-3,TRBV7-8,TRBD2,16,CASSPLAGGITDTQYF,TGTGCCAGCAGCCCCTTAGCGGGAGGGATCACAGATACGCAGTATTTT
-,TRBJ2-1,TRBV4-2,-,13,CASSPSSYNEQFF,TGTGCCAGCAGCCCGAGCTCCTACAATGAGCAGTTCTTC
-,TRBJ2-7,TRBV7-9,-,16,CASSPETGETSYEQYF,TGTGCCAGCAGCCCCGAGACGGGAGAAACTTCCTACGAGCAGTACTTC
-,TRBJ2-2,TRBV7-6,-,16,CASSLTAGSRTGELFF,TGTGCCAGCAGCTTAACCGCCGGGAGTCGGACCGGGGAGCTGTTTTTT
-,TRBJ2-1,TRBV13,TRBD2,17,CASSLEGLAGAVNEQFF,TGTGCCAGCAGCTTAGAGGGACTAGCGGGAGCGGTTAATGAGCAGTTCTTC
-,TRBJ2-1,TRBV6-6,TRBD2,16,CASRAGTRSSYNEQFF,TGTGCCAGCAGGGCCGGGACTAGAAGCTCCTACAATGAGCAGTTCTTC
-,TRBJ1-5,TRBV5-6,TRBD1,17,CASSSGTGIGGNQPQHF,TGTGCCAGCAGCTCCGGGACAGGGATAGGAGGCAATCAGCCCCAGCATTTT
once,TRBJ2-1,TRBV6-6,TRBD2,14,CASSPYGLVNEQFF,TGTGCCAGCAGTCCTTACGGACTAGTCAATGAGCAGTTCTTC
-,TRBJ2-7,TRBV5-1,-,14,CASTPWPEDYEQYF,TGCGCCAGCACCCCTTGGCCGGAGGACTACGAGCAGTACTTC
-,TRBJ1-2,TRBV27,-,15,CASSPIPTANYGYTF,TGTGCCAGCAGTCCCATCCCGACAGCCAACTATGGCTACACCTTC
-,TRBJ2-7,TRBV5-5,TRBD2,15,CASSLNRGGTYEQYF,TGTGCCAGCAGCTTAAACCGGGGAGGGACCTACGAGCAGTACTTC
once,TRBJ2-2,TRBV7-8,-,19,CASSLRPGSGFTNTGELFF,TGTGCCAGCAGCTTAAGGCCGGGGTCGGGATTTACGAACACCGGGGAGCTGTTTTTT
once,TRBJ2-7,TRBV14,-,16,CASSQAPSGPHYEQYF,TGTGCCAGCAGCCAAGCACCCAGCGGGCCTCACTACGAGCAGTACTTC
-,TRBJ1-5,TRBV2,-,15,CASSDPGSGNQPQHF,TGTGCCAGCAGTGACCCAGGATCTGGAAATCAGCCCCAGCATTTT
-,TRBJ2-7,TRBV28,TRBD2,17,CASSPIRTSGRGYEQYF,TGTGCCAGCAGTCCTATCCGGACTAGCGGGAGAGGCTACGAGCAGTACTTC
-,TRBJ2-6,TRBV9,TRBD1,16,CASSAIGQGESNVLTF,TGTGCCAGCAGCGCCATCGGACAGGGAGAGTCCAACGTCCTGACTTTC
-,TRBJ2-1,TRBV2,TRBD2,15,CARSAGTSGMVEQFF,TGTGCCAGATCTGCGGGGACTAGCGGGATGGTTGAGCAGTTCTTC
-,TRBJ2-3,TRBV28,-,16,CASSPSAATFTDTQYF,TGTGCCAGCAGCCCGAGCGCTGCCACCTTCACAGATACGCAGTATTTT
-,TRBJ2-2,TRBV12-5,TRBD2,17,CASGYTIAGIGTGELFF,TGTGCTAGTGGTTACACTATAGCGGGAATCGGGACCGGGGAGCTGTTTTTT